One and the same sample provided the 2 T cell receptor beta chains below, sequenced in a study of T cell clonality in common variable immunodeficiency (dated by TCRdb to the mid-2010s). Their recognized antigens are unknown. Overall study results and their limits: CVID TCRbeta sequences reportedly showed fewer deletions and N-nucleotide insertions and lacked highly modified clones with 13 or more V deletions.

The method behind the library was the immunoSEQ multiplex PCR assay. The table comes from immuneACCESS by way of TCRdb, which keeps in-frame sequences with V and J called. Part of the clones is missing from these tables; in studies checked, under half for an unresolved V gene and the rest for unknown reasons. Across this sample, 30,000 to 40,000 clones were tabulated and none appeared just once. 5.5% to 7% of the sample is in the top ten clones. The sample was peripheral blood mononuclear cells. These receptors were taken from a human donor with common variable immunodeficiency.

Only a few counts were recorded for this clone. CDR3 residues: CASSVGTGAHTDTQYF. The covered CDR3 bases are TGTGCCAGCAGCGTGGGGACAGGGGCCCACACAGATACG. V usage is TRBV7-3 and J usage is TRBJ2-3; TRBD1 matches at 10 bases. The CDR3 is cut off 3 residues early in the read; its end comes from the germline J gene. CDR3 length equals 16 residues. J was trimmed by 2 bases and V by 5 bases; bases with no gene match: 7. CDR1 is SGHTA and CDR2 is FQGTGA in the germline V gene.

For this clone: The CDR3 end falls 3 residues outside the read, so it is completed with the germline J gene. J is TRBJ2-1 and V is TRBV2, with TRBD2 matching over 9 bases. J gave up 0 bases and V 4 bases, and 10 bases lay outside the gene matches. This CDR3 comprises 18 residues. CDR1 SNHLY and CDR2 FYNNEI come from the germline V gene. Here the CDR3 reads CASSGGAGGTSSYNEQFF. The sequenced CDR3 bases are TGTGCCAGCAGTGGGGGAGCGGGAGGAACTAGCTCCTACAATGAG.